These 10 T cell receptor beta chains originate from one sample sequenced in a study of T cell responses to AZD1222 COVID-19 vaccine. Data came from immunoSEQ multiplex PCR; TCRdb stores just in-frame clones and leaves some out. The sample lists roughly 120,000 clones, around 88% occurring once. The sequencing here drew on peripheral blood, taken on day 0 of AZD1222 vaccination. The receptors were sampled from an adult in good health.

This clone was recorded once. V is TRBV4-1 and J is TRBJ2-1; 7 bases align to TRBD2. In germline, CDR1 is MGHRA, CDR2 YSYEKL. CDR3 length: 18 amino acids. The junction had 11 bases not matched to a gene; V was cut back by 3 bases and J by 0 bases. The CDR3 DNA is TGCGCCAGCAGCCAGTGGGGGACTACGGGACGCTCCTACAATGAGCAGTTCTTC. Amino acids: CASSQWGTTGRSYNEQFF.

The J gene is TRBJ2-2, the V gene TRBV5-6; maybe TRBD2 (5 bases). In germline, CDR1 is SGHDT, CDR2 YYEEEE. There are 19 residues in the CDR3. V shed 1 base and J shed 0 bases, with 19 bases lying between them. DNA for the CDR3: TGTGCCAGCAGCTTGATAGCGTTTCGCGTCAAGCCGAACACCGGGGAGCTGTTTTTT. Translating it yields CASSLIAFRVKPNTGELFF.

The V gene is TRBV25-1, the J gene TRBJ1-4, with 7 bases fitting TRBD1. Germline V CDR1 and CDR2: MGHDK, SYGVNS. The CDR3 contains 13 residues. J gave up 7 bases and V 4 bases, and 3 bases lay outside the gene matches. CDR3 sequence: CASSATGLEKLFF. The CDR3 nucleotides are TGTGCCAGCAGTGCGACAGGGCTTGAAAAACTGTTTTTT.

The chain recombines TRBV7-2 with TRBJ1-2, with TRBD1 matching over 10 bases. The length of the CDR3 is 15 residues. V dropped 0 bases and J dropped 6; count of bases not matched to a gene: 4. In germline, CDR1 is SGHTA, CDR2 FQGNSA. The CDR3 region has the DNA TGTGCCAGCAGCTTAGCCTGGGACAGGGGCCATGGCTACACCTTC. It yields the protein CASSLAWDRGHGYTF.

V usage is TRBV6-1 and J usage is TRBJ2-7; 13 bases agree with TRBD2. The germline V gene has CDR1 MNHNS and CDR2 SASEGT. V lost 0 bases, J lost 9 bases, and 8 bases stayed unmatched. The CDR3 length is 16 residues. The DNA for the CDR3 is TGTGCCAGCAGTGAAGCGAGAGGACTAGCGGGAGCGGCGCAGTACTTC. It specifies CASSEARGLAGAAQYF.

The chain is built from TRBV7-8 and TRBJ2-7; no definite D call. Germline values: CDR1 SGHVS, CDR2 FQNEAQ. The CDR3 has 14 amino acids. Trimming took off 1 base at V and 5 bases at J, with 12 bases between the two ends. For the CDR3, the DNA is TGTGCCAGCAGCTTAGTAGTGACATCCCACGAGCAGTACTTC. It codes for CASSLVVTSHEQYF.

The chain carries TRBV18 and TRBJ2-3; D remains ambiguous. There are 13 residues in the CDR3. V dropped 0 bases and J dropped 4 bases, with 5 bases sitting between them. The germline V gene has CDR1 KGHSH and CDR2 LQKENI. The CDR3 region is CASSPPSSDTQYF. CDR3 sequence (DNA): TGTGCCAGCTCACCACCCTCGTCAGATACGCAGTATTTT.

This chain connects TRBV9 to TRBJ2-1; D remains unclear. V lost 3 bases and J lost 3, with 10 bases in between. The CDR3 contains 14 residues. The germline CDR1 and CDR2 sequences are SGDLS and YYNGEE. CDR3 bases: TGTGCCAGCAGCGCTTACTCCGACTACAATGAGCAGTTCTTC. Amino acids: CASSAYSDYNEQFF.

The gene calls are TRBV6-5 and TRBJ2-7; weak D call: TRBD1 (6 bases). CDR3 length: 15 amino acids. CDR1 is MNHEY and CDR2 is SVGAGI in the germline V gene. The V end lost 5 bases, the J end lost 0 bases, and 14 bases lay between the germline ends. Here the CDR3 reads CASSLSGTPSYEQYF. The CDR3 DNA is TGTGCCAGCAGTCTATCCGGGACACCCTCCTACGAGCAGTACTTC.

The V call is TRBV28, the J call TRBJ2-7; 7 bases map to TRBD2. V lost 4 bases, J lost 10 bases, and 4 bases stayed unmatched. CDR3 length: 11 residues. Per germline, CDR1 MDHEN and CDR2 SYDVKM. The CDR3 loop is CASSSRTSQYF. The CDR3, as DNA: TGTGCCAGCAGTTCGCGGACTAGTCAGTACTTC.